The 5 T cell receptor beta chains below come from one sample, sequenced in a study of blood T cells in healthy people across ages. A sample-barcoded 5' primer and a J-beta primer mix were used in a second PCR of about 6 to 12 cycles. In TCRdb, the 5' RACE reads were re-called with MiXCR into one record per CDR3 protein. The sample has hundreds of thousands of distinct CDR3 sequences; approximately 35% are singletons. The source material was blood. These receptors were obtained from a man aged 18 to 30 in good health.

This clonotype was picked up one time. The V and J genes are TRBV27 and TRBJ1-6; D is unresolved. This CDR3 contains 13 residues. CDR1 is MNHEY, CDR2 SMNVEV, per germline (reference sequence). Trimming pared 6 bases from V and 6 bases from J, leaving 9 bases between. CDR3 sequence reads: CASSRSSNSPLHF. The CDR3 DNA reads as TGTGCCAGCAGCAGGAGTAGTAATTCACCCCTCCACTTT.

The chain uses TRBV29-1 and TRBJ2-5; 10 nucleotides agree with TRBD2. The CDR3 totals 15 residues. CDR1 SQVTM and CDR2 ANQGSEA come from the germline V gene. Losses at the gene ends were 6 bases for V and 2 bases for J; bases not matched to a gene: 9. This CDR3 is CSVGGTSEGQETQYF. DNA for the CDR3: TGCAGCGTCGGAGGGACTAGCGAGGGTCAAGAGACCCAGTACTTC.

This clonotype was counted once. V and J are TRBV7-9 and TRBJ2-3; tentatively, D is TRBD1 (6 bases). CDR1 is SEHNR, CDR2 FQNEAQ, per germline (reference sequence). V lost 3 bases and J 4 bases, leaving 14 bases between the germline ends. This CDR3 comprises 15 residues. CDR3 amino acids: CASSLDQGSPDTQYF. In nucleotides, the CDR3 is TGTGCCAGCAGCTTGGACCAGGGGAGTCCAGATACGCAGTATTTT.

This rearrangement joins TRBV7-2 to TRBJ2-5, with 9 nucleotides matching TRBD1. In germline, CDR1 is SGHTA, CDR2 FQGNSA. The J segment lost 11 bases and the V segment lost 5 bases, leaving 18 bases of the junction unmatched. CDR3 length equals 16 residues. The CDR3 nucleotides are TGTGCCAGCAGCCGAACAGGACAGGGGCCCACTGGGAAGCAGTACTTC. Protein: CASSRTGQGPTGKQYF.

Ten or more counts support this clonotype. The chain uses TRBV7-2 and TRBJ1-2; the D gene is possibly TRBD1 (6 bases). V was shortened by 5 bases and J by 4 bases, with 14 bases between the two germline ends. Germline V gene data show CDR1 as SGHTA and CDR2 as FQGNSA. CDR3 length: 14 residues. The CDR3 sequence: CASSPSGESYGYTF. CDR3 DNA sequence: TGTGCCAGCAGCCCATCAGGGGAGAGCTATGGCTACACCTTC.